This is a list of T cell receptor beta chains from one sample in a study of vaccination and CD4 T cells after COVID-19. TCRdb itself ran the PCR reads through MiXCR, one entry per CDR3 protein. The sample includes fewer than 25,000 distinct CDR3 sequences, roughly two fifths of them seen just once. No antigen is known for these receptors. Sequencing used CD4+ T cells from blood, cultured in vitro, obtained about 7 months after SARS-CoV-2 vaccination. The receptors here all came from a human donor who had recovered from COVID-19. The CDR3 runs from the conserved cysteine through the conserved F or W.

v_call,cdr3_length,cdr3_aa
TRBV7-8,14,CASSLDRQSAGYTF
TRBV19,14,CASSIYLRTDTQYF
TRBV29-1,12,CSVVRGRSGYTF
TRBV6-1,16,CASSERAEYSNQPQHF
TRBV20-1,13,CSACGSSNQPQHF
TRBV19,15,CAAQGRGRGHTEAFF
TRBV2,14,CASARQGAQETQYF
TRBV20-1,12,CSARGVTGELFF
TRBV7-2,16,CASSLAGTVTWETQYF
TRBV7-8,14,CASSRDRDDSPLHF
TRBV20-1,14,CSARDPGANYGYTF
TRBV20-1,11,CSARGYPEQFF
TRBV6-1,14,CASSEDRLMETQYF
TRBV20-1,13,CSAPRDRLGGYTF
TRBV2,11,CASSPQETQYF
TRBV7-3,15,CASSLAGANTGELFF
TRBV20-1,15,CSARDSGRAYNEQFF
TRBV2,13,CASNSEGGQPQHF
TRBV6-1,13,CASRQTGDYGYTF
TRBV20-1,15,CSASFPPGEVETQYF
TRBV21-1,17,CASSRGSPTGRSYEQYF
TRBV11-3,14,CASSLDLTRPEQFF
TRBV20-1,17,CSASRLQDQLAGGPQFF
TRBV5-4,15,CASSLGLALQETQYF
TRBV7-9,13,CASSLVQNTEAFF
TRBV7-2,14,CASSLNAGGYGYTF
TRBV2,13,CASSVRTRETQYF
TRBV20-1,13,CSAQYQRNTEAFF
TRBV20-1,14,CSVLLPDSGNTIYF
TRBV6-5,18,CASSYERGATGRSYEQYF
TRBV6-2/TRBV6-3,15,CASSSLAGYTDTQYF
TRBV7-9,13,CASSLGQGTEAFF
TRBV5-1,16,CASSLSPSGGADTQYF
TRBV15,15,CATSREGGSDTEAFF
TRBV20-1,16,CSARRGNRESYNEQFF
TRBV7-2,14,CASSLGTGAGEQYF
TRBV7-9,12,CASSLDEGVDNF
TRBV27,13,CASSVAGTGGEYF
TRBV20-1,11,CSASSGDTQYF
TRBV2,13,CASSVLAGYEQYF
TRBV7-9,12,CASRRGDQPQHF
TRBV5-4,13,CASSFTGNTEAFF
TRBV28,15,CASSRTGGSNYGYTF
TRBV6-5,15,CASSYPGQASYEQYF
TRBV11-2,15,CASSKRQGGTDTQYF